Detailed here is one TCR beta chain. Its antigen is as yet unknown. The sample belongs to a study of graft-versus-host responses after intestinal transplantation. Data came from immunoSEQ multiplex PCR; TCRdb stores just in-frame clones and leaves some out. The data show about 59,000 clones, 90% to 95% seen once. This receptor was obtained from a human donor who was the organ donor for an intestinal transplant. The sample consisted of unstimulated CD4+ T cells sorted from spleen or lymph node cells, taken before transplant.

The CDR3: CAISRQGPNYEQYF. CDR3 bases: TGTGCCATCAGCCGACAGGGACCCAACTACGAGCAGTACTTC. The V call is TRBV10-3, the J call TRBJ2-7; 7 bases map to TRBD1. The V and J ends lost 6 bases and 3 bases, in that order; junction bases with no gene match: 8. The CDR3 is made up of 14 amino acids. CDR1 ENHRY and CDR2 SYGVKD come from the germline V gene.